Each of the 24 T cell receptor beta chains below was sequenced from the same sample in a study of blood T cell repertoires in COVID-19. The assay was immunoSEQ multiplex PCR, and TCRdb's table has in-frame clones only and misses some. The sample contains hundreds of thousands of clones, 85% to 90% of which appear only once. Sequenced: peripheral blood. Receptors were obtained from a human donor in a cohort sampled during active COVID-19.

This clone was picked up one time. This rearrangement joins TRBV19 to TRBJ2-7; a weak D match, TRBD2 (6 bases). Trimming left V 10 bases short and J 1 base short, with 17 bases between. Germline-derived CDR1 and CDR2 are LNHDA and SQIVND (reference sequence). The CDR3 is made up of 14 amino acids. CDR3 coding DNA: TGTGCCACCTCCTCGGGGGTCAGGTCCTACGAGCAGTACTTC. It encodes CATSSGVRSYEQYF.

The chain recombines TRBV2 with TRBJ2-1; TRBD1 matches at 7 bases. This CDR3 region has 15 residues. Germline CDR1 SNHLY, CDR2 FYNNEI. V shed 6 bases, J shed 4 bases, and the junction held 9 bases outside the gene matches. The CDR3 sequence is CASSSGTDNYNEQFF. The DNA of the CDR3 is TGTGCCAGCAGCTCCGGGACAGATAATTACAATGAGCAGTTCTTC.

The CDR3 loop reads CASSPGQGITDTQYF. The CDR3 DNA follows: TGTGCCAGCAGCCCGGGACAGGGGATCACAGATACGCAGTATTTT. The rearrangement uses TRBV5-8 and TRBJ2-3; TRBD1 aligns across 10 bases. The CDR3 sequence is 15 residues long. With 4 bases clipped from V and 2 bases from J, the junction kept 4 bases outside the gene matches. Germline values: CDR1 SGHTS, CDR2 YDEGEE. The full variable domain, with the rest looked up from reference TRBV5-8 and TRBJ2-3, is EAGVTQSPTHLIKTRGQQATLRCSPISGHTSVYWYQQALGLGLQFLLWYDEGEERNRGNFPPRFSGRQFPNYSSELNVNALELEDSALYLCASSPGQGITDTQYFGPGTRLTVL.

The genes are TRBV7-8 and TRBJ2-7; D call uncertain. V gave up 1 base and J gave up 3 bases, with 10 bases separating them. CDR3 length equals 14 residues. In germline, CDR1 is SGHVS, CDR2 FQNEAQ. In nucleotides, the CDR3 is TGTGCCAGCAGCTTAGGTCTAGAGATCTACGAGCAGTACTTC. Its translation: CASSLGLEIYEQYF.

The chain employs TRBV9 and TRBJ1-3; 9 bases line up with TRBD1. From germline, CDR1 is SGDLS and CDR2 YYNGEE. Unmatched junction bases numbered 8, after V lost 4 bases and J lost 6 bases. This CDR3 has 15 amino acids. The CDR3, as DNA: TGTGCCAGCAGCAGGGGACAGGGTGTGCCAAACACCATATATTTT. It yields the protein CASSRGQGVPNTIYF.

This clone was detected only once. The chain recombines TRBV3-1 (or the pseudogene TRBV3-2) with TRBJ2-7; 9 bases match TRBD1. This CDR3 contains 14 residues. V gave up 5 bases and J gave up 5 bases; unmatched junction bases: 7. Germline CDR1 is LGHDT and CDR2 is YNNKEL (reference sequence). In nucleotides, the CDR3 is TGTGCCAGCAGCAGAGGACAGGGGAGAAACGAGCAGTACTTC. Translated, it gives CASSRGQGRNEQYF.

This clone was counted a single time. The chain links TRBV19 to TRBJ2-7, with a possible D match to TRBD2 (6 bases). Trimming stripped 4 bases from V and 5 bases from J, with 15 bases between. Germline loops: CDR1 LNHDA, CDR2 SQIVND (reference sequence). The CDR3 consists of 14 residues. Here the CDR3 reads CASSSEEGSDEQYF. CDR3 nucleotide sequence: TGTGCCAGTAGTAGTGAGGAGGGGAGCGACGAGCAGTACTTC.

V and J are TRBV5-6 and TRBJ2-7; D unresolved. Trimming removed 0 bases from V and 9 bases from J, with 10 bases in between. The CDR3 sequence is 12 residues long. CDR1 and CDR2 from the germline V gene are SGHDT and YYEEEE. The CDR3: CASSLGVTGQYF. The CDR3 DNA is TGTGCCAGCAGCTTGGGGGTCACGGGGCAGTACTTC.

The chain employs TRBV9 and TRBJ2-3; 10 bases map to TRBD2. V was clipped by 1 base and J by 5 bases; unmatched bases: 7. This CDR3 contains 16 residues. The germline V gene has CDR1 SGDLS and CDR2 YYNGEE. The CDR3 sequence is CASSVSGRGRGDTQYF. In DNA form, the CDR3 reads TGTGCCAGCAGCGTAAGCGGGAGGGGTAGAGGAGATACGCAGTATTTT.

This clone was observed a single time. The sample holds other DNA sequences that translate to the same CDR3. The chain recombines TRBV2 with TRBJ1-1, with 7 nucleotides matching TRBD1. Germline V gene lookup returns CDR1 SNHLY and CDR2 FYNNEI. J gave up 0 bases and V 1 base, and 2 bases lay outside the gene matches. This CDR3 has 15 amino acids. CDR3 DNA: TGTGCCAGCAGTGAAGGACAGGGTCTGAACACTGAAGCTTTCTTT. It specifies CASSEGQGLNTEAFF.

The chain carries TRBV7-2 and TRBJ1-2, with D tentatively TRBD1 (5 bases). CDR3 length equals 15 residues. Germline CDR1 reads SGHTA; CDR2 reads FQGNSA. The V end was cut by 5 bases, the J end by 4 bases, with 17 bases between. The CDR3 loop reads CASSTPTAGSYGYTF. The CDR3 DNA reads TGTGCCAGCAGCACACCCACTGCAGGGTCCTATGGCTACACCTTC.

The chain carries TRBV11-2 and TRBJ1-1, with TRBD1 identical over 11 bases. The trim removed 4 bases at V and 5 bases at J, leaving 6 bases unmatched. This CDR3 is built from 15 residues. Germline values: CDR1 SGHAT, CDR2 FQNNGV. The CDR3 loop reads CASSSGQGVGTEAFF. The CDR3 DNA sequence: TGTGCCAGCAGCTCGGGACAGGGGGTCGGTACTGAAGCTTTCTTT. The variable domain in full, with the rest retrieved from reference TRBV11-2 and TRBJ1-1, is EAGVAQSPRYKIIEKRQSVAFWCNPISGHATLYWYQQILGQGPKLLIQFQNNGVVDDSQLPKDRFSAERLKGVDSTLKIQPAKLEDSAVYLCASSSGQGVGTEAFFGQGTRLTVV.

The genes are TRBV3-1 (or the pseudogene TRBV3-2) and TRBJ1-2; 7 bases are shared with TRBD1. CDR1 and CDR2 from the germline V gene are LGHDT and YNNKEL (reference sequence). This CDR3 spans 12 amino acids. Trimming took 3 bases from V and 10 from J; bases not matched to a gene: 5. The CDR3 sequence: CASSQFDRAYTF. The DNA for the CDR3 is TGTGCCAGCAGCCAGTTCGACAGGGCCTACACCTTC.

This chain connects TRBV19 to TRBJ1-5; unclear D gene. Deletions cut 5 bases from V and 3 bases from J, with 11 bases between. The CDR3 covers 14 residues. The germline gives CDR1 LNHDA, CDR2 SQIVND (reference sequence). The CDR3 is CASSPRGYNQPQHF. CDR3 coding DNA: TGTGCCAGTAGTCCACGGGGTTACAATCAGCCCCAGCATTTT.

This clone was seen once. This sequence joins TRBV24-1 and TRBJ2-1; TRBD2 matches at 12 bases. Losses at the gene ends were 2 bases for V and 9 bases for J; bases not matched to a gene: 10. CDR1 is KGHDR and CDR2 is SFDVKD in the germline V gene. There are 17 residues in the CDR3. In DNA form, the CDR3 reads TGTGCCACCAGTGATTCCCGGACTAGCGGGGATGTTACTGAGCAGTTCTTC. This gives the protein CATSDSRTSGDVTEQFF.

The CDR3 DNA follows: TGTGCCAGCAGTGCGGGACAGGGGGCGATTGAGCAGTTCTTC. Translated: CASSAGQGAIEQFF. The rearrangement joins TRBV27 to TRBJ2-1; 12 bases are a match to TRBD1. V lost 5 bases to trimming and J lost 9 bases; unmatched junction nucleotides: 5. Germline V gene sequence: CDR1 MNHEY, CDR2 SMNVEV (reference sequence). The CDR3 covers 14 residues.

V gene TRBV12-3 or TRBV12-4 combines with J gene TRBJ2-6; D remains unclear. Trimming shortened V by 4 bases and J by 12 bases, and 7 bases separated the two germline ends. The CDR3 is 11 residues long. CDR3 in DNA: TGTGCCAGCAGTTACCCAGGCGTCCTGACTTTC. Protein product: CASSYPGVLTF.

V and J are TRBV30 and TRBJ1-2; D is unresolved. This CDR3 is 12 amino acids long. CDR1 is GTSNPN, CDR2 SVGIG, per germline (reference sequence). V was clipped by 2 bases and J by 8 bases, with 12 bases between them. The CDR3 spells CAWSPGPGGYTF. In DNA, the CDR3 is TGTGCCTGGAGTCCGGGTCCGGGGGGCTACACCTTC.

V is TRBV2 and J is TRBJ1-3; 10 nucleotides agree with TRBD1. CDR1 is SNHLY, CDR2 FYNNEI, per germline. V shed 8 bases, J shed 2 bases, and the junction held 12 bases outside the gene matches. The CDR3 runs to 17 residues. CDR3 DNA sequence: TGTGCCAGCGGTAGGACTGACAGGGGGCTAACTGGAAACACCATATATTTT. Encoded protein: CASGRTDRGLTGNTIYF.

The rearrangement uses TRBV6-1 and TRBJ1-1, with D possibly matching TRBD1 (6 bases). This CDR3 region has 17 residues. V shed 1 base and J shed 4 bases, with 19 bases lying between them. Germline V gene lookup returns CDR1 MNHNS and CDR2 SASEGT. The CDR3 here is CASSEGAWVTGRTEAFF. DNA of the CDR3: TGTGCCAGCAGTGAAGGGGCTTGGGTGACAGGTCGCACTGAAGCTTTCTTT.

CDR3 loop: CASSQDRAGGRNEQFF. The CDR3 nucleotides read TGTGCCAGCAGCCAAGATAGAGCGGGGGGGAGGAATGAGCAGTTCTTC. This sequence joins TRBV4-2 and TRBJ2-1, with 10 bases aligning to TRBD2. The CDR3 contains 16 residues. V shed 0 bases and J 7 bases; nucleotides not matched to a gene: 6. Per the germline V gene, CDR1 is LGHNA and CDR2 is YNFKEQ.

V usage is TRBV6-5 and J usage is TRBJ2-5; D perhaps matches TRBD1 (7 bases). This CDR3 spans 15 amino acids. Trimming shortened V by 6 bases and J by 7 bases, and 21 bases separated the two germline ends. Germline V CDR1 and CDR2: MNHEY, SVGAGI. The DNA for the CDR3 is TGTGCCAGCAGAAGTCAACAGGGGAGGATCGGGACCCAGTACTTC. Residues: CASRSQQGRIGTQYF.

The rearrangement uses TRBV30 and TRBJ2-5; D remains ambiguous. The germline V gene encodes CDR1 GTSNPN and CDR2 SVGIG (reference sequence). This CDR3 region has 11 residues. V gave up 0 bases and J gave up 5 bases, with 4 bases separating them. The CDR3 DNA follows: TGTGCCTGGAGTGTCGGGGAGACCCAGTACTTC. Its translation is CAWSVGETQYF.

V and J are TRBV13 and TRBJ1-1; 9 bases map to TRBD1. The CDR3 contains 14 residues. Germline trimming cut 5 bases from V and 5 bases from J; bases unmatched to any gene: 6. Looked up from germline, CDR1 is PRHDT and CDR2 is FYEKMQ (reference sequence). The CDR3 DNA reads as TGTGCCAGCAGCCCTAGGACAGGGGAGACTGAAGCTTTCTTT. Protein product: CASSPRTGETEAFF.